This T cell receptor beta chain was profiled in a study of CD8 T cells in ankylosing spondylitis. Of note for this clonotype: What it binds is unknown. The germline gene is not matched at one end of the junction; a read error may be the cause.

The CDR3 contains 13 residues. CDR1 GTSNPN and CDR2 SVGIG come from the germline V gene (reference sequence). Study-level results: Characteristic, it appeared, of ankylosing spondylitis blood was a TCR beta motif of about eight highly homologous variants.

Each CDR3 protein is one row after TCRdb ran MiXCR on the 5' RACE reads. The data show about 800,000 distinct CDR3 sequences, 12% seen once. Material for sequencing was blood, either unsorted or a sorted T cell fraction (not recorded which). This sequence joins TRBV30 and TRBJ2-6; D is undetermined. The TCR was taken from a male donor with ankylosing spondylitis. CDR3 sequence (DNA): TGTGCCTGGAGTGCCGGACCTCTAAAACATCGGGCTTTC. This codes for CAWSAGPLKHRAF. The whole variable domain, remainder taken from reference TRBV30 and TRBJ2-6, is SQTIHQWPATLVQPVGSPLSLECTVEGTSNPNLYWYRQAAGRGLQLLFYSVGIGQISSEVPQNLSASRPQDRQFILSSKKLLLSDSGFYLCAWSAGPLKHRAFGAGSRLTVL.